Listed below are T cell receptor beta chains from one sample, sequenced in a study of shared clonotypes between healthy human individuals. The assay was immunoSEQ multiplex PCR, and TCRdb's table has in-frame clones only and misses some. The repertoire consists of about 800,000 clones, with about 96% occurring once and the leading ten covering less than 0.25%. Sequenced: naive CD8+ T cells sorted from blood. The receptors derive from a man younger than 45 in good health. Both conserved end residues are part of each CDR3. Each record gives: clone size, V gene, J gene, D gene, CDR3 protein, CDR3 DNA. A D gene is named only where the DNA matches it firmly. Only some rows state a clone size, as once, few, many or a class for expanded clones.

>once|TRBV29-1|TRBJ2-1|TRBD2
CSVDAGVPPLEQFF
TGCAGCGTTGATGCGGGAGTCCCGCCACTCGAGCAGTTCTTC
>.|TRBV10-3|TRBJ1-1|.
CAISEPRSAGNTEAFF
TGTGCCATCAGTGAGCCACGTTCGGCAGGGAACACTGAAGCTTTCTTT
>.|TRBV4-3|TRBJ1-3|.
CASSQDWKGRSGNTIYF
TGCGCCAGCAGCCAAGATTGGAAAGGGCGTTCCGGAAACACCATATATTTT
>few|TRBV29-1|TRBJ2-7|.
CSVEGLATEQYF
TGCAGCGTTGAAGGGCTAGCAACCGAGCAGTACTTC
>.|TRBV5-6|TRBJ2-1|.
CASRGPRTVNEQFF
TGTGCCAGCAGGGGTCCGCGGACAGTCAATGAGCAGTTCTTC
>once|TRBV9|TRBJ2-1|TRBD2
CASSVLAGDSYNEQFF
TGTGCCAGCAGCGTCCTAGCGGGCGACTCCTACAATGAGCAGTTCTTC
>.|TRBV29-1|TRBJ1-1|.
CSVSTSTGMNTEAFF
TGCAGCGTTTCCACTTCGACAGGAATGAACACTGAAGCTTTCTTT
>.|TRBV6-5|TRBJ2-7|.
CASSYFGGSSYEQYF
TGTGCCAGCAGTTACTTTGGGGGGAGCTCCTACGAGCAGTACTTC
>.|TRBV27|TRBJ2-1|TRBD1
CASSLFAVSGGREQFF
TGTGCCAGCAGTTTATTTGCGGTTTCAGGGGGCCGTGAGCAGTTCTTC
>.|TRBV7-8|TRBJ2-7|.
CASSPKDYEQYF
TGTGCCAGCAGCCCCAAAGACTACGAGCAGTACTTC
>.|TRBV5-1|TRBJ2-5|.
CASSLEQPQETQYF
TGCGCCAGCAGCTTGGAACAGCCCCAAGAGACCCAGTACTTC
>.|TRBV19|TRBJ1-1|.
CASSIGAGGNTEAFF
TGTGCCAGTAGTATAGGAGCGGGGGGAAACACTGAAGCTTTCTTT
>.|TRBV5-1|TRBJ2-3|TRBD1
CASRPLGTERPGTSTDTQYF
TGCGCCAGCAGACCACTCGGGACAGAAAGACCGGGAACTTCCACAGATACGCAGTATTTT
>.|TRBV2|TRBJ2-1|TRBD1
CASRDRDNEQFF
TGTGCCAGCAGGGACAGGGACAATGAGCAGTTCTTC
>.|TRBV9|TRBJ2-3|TRBD2
CASSVSGDNTDTQYF
TGTGCCAGCAGCGTTAGCGGGGACAACACAGATACGCAGTATTTT
>.|TRBV2|TRBJ2-7|.
CASRDSAYEQYF
TGTGCCAGCAGGGACAGTGCCTACGAGCAGTACTTC
>.|TRBV27|TRBJ2-1|.
CASSLLALNEQFF
TGTGCCAGCAGTTTACTAGCGCTCAATGAGCAGTTCTTC
>.|TRBV28|TRBJ1-1|.
CASSPPGMNTEAFF
TGTGCCAGCAGTCCCCCAGGGATGAACACTGAAGCTTTCTTT